This entry features one T cell receptor beta chain sequence. This receptor's antigen is unknown. Base qualities are not provided; no much larger clone lies one nucleotide away. TCRbeta CDR3 regions were amplified from genomic DNA by means of the immunoSEQ Assay, a bias-controlled multiplex PCR. Under the source paper's analysis protocol: The number of nucleated cells in each sample was estimated by amplification of reference gene primers within the assay. To quantify the absolute abundance of each unique TCRbeta CDR3 rearrangement, sequence reads were collapsed and filtered. For each sample, productive Simpson clonality was calculated as the square root of Simpson's diversity index across productive rearrangements. Entries here come from immuneACCESS through TCRdb and include only in-frame sequences with V and J called. Some clones fail to appear in such tables; in the studies checked, an unresolved V gene covers under half of the shortfall, and the cause of the remainder is unknown. The V and J calls and clone size were taken over from that table, and D and trimming were inferred from the DNA. This sample has around 50,000 clones in its table, and 85% to 90% of those were observed once. Approximately 4.5% of the sample comes from the top ten.

The sample is drawn from a study of blood T cell repertoires in COVID-19 (dated by TCRdb to the early 2020s). Background on the whole study: Samples from collaborators originated in the United States, Italy and Spain and spanned both the acute and convalescent phases of COVID-19. The prospective study material was composed of cDNA or gDNA derived from T cells, B-cell-depleted T cells, or PBMCs. Deeply sampled blood TCRbeta repertoires from subjects exposed to, actively infected with, or recovered from COVID-19 were included in the dataset. A freely available public database, intended as a resource for researchers studying the immune response to SARS-CoV-2, is where the repertoires were released. The samples were drawn from the first 160 participants of the ongoing ImmuneRACE study and from 1,254 subjects provided by 6 global collaborators. Sample metadata almost always included a de-identified subject ID, COVID-19 status, age in years and sex. HLA class I and class II types, where available, came from metadata supplied by the sample provider rather than from assay-based typing.

The paper as a whole reports these results and caveats: The amount of clinical and demographic metadata varied by source and participant and was provided uncurated.

Collaborating institutions collected whole blood in K2EDTA tubes following their own protocols. For TCRbeta analysis, collaborator samples were shipped as frozen whole blood, as isolated PBMCs, or as DNA extracted from either sample type. Sequencing used peripheral blood. The TCR sequence derives from a man aged 35 to 55 with active COVID-19.

The CDR3 reads as follows: CASSFGGDGHRSSYEQYF. The DNA sequence is given as TGTGCCAGCAGCTTCGGGGGGGACGGGCACAGAAGCTCCTACGAGCAGTACTTC. The rearranged chain carries TRBV7-9 and TRBJ2-7; 8 central nucleotides agree with TRBD2. V trim: 3 bases; J trim: 0 bases; unmatched bases: 13. Including the terminal cysteine and phenylalanine, the CDR3 comprises 18 residues. The retained sequence is limited to the CDR3, 54 bases, with the frame set at the first base. The germline V gene (reference sequence) yields SEHNR for CDR1 and FQNEAQ for CDR2.